One and the same sample provided the 31 T cell receptor beta chains below, sequenced in a study of control samples from healthy donors and cancer patients. Produced via immunoSEQ multiplex PCR; TCRdb's table is partial and in-frame only. The table has about 60,000 clones, roughly 85% seen once. The source material was blood. These receptors were obtained from a man aged 40-55 years in good health.

V usage is TRBV5-6 and J usage is TRBJ1-2, with 9 positions matching TRBD1. Germline V lookup: CDR1 SGHDT, CDR2 YYEEEE. This CDR3 contains 14 residues. The V and J ends lost 0 bases and 5 bases, in that order; junction bases with no gene match: 2. CDR3 coding DNA: TGTGCCAGCAGCTTGGGGGACAGGGAGTATGGCTACACCTTC. Protein sequence: CASSLGDREYGYTF.

This clone has just one count. This sequence joins TRBV30 and TRBJ1-4, with TRBD1 as a possible D gene (5 bases). CDR1 is GTSNPN, CDR2 SVGIG, per germline (reference sequence). The CDR3 covers 14 residues. V was cut by 0 bases and J by 3 bases, with 8 bases left in between. The CDR3 coding sequence is TGTGCCTGGAGTGTACAGGCGGCTAATGAAAAACTGTTTTTT. Its translation: CAWSVQAANEKLFF.

This rearrangement joins TRBV7-9 to TRBJ1-4; no reliable D call. Looked up from germline, CDR1 is SEHNR and CDR2 is FQNEAQ (reference sequence). V dropped 3 bases and J dropped 3 bases, with 11 bases sitting between them. This CDR3 comprises 15 residues. The CDR3 DNA reads as TGTGCCAGCAGCTTTGGGTTGTCACCTAATGAAAAACTGTTTTTT. This sequence encodes CASSFGLSPNEKLFF.

The chain combines TRBV5-6 with TRBJ1-4; a weak D match, TRBD1 (5 bases). Germline-derived CDR1 and CDR2 are SGHDT and YYEEEE. The V end lost 7 bases, the J end lost 3 bases, and 16 bases lay between the germline ends. CDR3 length: 15 residues. The CDR3: CASGSMGPSNEKLFF. CDR3 coding DNA: TGTGCCAGCGGGAGTATGGGGCCTTCTAATGAAAAACTGTTTTTT.

The chain links TRBV7-9 to TRBJ1-2; D unresolved. Germline V CDR1 and CDR2: SEHNR, FQNEAQ (reference sequence). Trimming stripped 5 bases from V and 6 bases from J, with 10 bases between. The CDR3 is 12 amino acids. CDR3 loop: CASSQDPDGYTF. DNA of the CDR3: TGTGCCAGCAGCCAAGACCCGGATGGCTACACCTTC. Full variable domain (rest looked up from reference TRBV7-9 and TRBJ1-2): DTGVSQNPRHKITKRGQNVTFRCDPISEHNRLYWYRQTLGQGPEFLTYFQNEAQLEKSRLLSDRFSAERPKGSFSTLEIQRTEQGDSAMYLCASSQDPDGYTFGSGTRLTVV.

The chain uses TRBV6-5 and TRBJ2-7; D is possibly TRBD1 (6 bases). Germline lookup yields CDR1 MNHEY and CDR2 SVGAGI. The CDR3 sequence is 14 residues long. The germline V and J ends were trimmed by 0 bases and 3 bases, with 9 bases remaining between them. In nucleotides, the CDR3 is TGTGCCAGCAGTTACTCGGCGACAGGCTACGAGCAGTACTTC. Encoded protein: CASSYSATGYEQYF.

In this sample, this clone turned up once. The chain is built from TRBV25-1 and TRBJ2-3; tentatively, D is TRBD2 (6 bases). The germline V gene encodes CDR1 MGHDK and CDR2 SYGVNS. This CDR3 spans 18 amino acids. V lost 5 bases and J 6 bases, leaving 27 bases between the germline ends. The chain's CDR3 is CASSPGMSGLIIGDTQYF. CDR3 coding DNA: TGTGCCAGCAGTCCGGGGATGTCGGGACTCATAATTGGCGATACGCAGTATTTT.

J is TRBJ2-5 and V is TRBV6-2 or TRBV6-3, with D maybe TRBD1 (6 bases). This CDR3 spans 17 amino acids. Trimming took off 6 bases at V and 5 bases at J, with 25 bases between the two ends. Germline-derived CDR1 and CDR2 are MNHEY and SVGEGT. The CDR3 spells CASSPIQWPGEKETQYF. For the CDR3, the DNA is TGTGCCAGCAGCCCCATCCAGTGGCCAGGGGAGAAGGAGACCCAGTACTTC.

The chain links TRBV11-1 to TRBJ2-1; 7 bases line up with TRBD2. V gave up 5 bases and J gave up 7 bases; unmatched junction bases: 11. The CDR3 length is 15 residues. Germline V gives CDR1 SGHAT, CDR2 FQDESV (reference sequence). The chain's CDR3 is CASSQGLSGLNEQFF. The CDR3 bases are TGTGCCAGCAGCCAGGGTCTTAGCGGGCTTAATGAGCAGTTCTTC.

The chain combines TRBV6-1 with TRBJ1-2, with TRBD1 as a possible D gene (5 bases). Trimming took 0 bases from V and 7 from J, leaving 12 bases between them. The germline CDR1 and CDR2 sequences are MNHNS and SASEGT. The CDR3 is made up of 14 amino acids. In DNA form, the CDR3 reads TGTGCCAGCAGTGAAGCGCGGGGAAGGGGTGGCTACACCTTC. Protein: CASSEARGRGGYTF.

This chain uses TRBV7-8 with TRBJ1-1; D remains ambiguous. The V gene's germline CDR1 is SGHVS and CDR2 FQNEAQ. V was cut by 3 bases and J by 4 bases, with 6 bases left in between. The CDR3 covers 12 residues. The CDR3 here is CASSFGSTEAFF. The CDR3 nucleotides read TGTGCCAGCAGCTTCGGTTCCACTGAAGCTTTCTTT.

V is TRBV12-3 or TRBV12-4 and J is TRBJ2-3; no reliable D call. The V end was cut by 3 bases, the J end by 6 bases, with 4 bases between. The CDR3 has 11 amino acids. DNA for the CDR3: TGTGCCAGCAGTTTCGAGGATACGCAGTATTTT. Translating it yields CASSFEDTQYF.

The V gene is TRBV6-6, the J gene TRBJ1-2, with D possibly matching TRBD1 (5 bases). Germline V gives CDR1 MNHNY, CDR2 SVGAGI (reference sequence). V lost 2 bases to trimming and J lost 3 bases, with 13 bases between them. CDR3 length equals 15 residues. In DNA, the CDR3 is TGTGCCAGCAGTTACGGGGTGGGGGGGGACTATGGCTACACCTTC. Translated, it gives CASSYGVGGDYGYTF.

This sequence joins TRBV6-1 and TRBJ1-3; D is ambiguous. V was trimmed by 3 bases and J by 4 bases, leaving 4 bases between them. The CDR3 runs to 12 residues. Germline V CDR1 and CDR2: MNHNS, SASEGT. CDR3 protein: CASSDRGNTIYF. The DNA of the CDR3 is TGTGCCAGCAGTGACAGAGGAAACACCATATATTTT.

Only a few counts were recorded for this clone. The chain joins TRBV19 to TRBJ2-2, with D perhaps TRBD2 (5 bases). Trimming shortened V by 5 bases and J by 6 bases, and 13 bases separated the two germline ends. Per the germline V gene, CDR1 is LNHDA and CDR2 is SQIVND (reference sequence). The CDR3 totals 14 residues. The CDR3 protein is CASSRGMEAGELFF. CDR3 coding DNA: TGTGCCAGTAGTCGGGGAATGGAGGCCGGGGAGCTGTTTTTT.

The rearrangement joins TRBV5-1 to TRBJ2-3; D is perhaps TRBD1 or TRBD2 (5 bases each). Trimming removed 4 bases at V and 2 bases at J, with 8 bases between. Germline V gene sequence: CDR1 SGHRS, CDR2 YFSETQ. This CDR3 contains 13 residues. Here the CDR3 reads CASSRGVTDTQYF. The CDR3 DNA sequence: TGCGCCAGCAGCAGAGGGGTCACAGATACGCAGTATTTT.

The rearrangement uses TRBV6-5 and TRBJ1-1; possibly TRBD1 for D (5 bases). Deletions cut 6 bases from V and 4 bases from J, with 12 bases between. CDR3 length: 13 amino acids. Germline V gives CDR1 MNHEY, CDR2 SVGAGI. The DNA of the CDR3 is TGTGCCAGCAGACCCCCGGGGGGCACTGAAGCTTTCTTT. This gives the protein CASRPPGGTEAFF.

The chain has TRBV10-2 and TRBJ2-2; unclear D gene. Looked up from germline, CDR1 is WSHSY and CDR2 is SAAADI. V gave up 0 bases and J gave up 4 bases, with 6 bases separating them. The CDR3 consists of 14 residues. The CDR3 sequence is CASSESVVTGELFF. The CDR3 DNA follows: TGCGCCAGCAGTGAGTCGGTTGTCACCGGGGAGCTGTTTTTT.

V is TRBV2 and J is TRBJ2-2; maybe TRBD1 (6 bases). The length of the CDR3 is 15 residues. V shed 8 bases and J shed 6 bases, with 19 bases lying between them. Germline CDR1 reads SNHLY; CDR2 reads FYNNEI. CDR3 coding DNA: TGTGCCAGCGGCCGGGACACGGGTTCTCCCGGGGAGCTGTTTTTT. Translating it yields CASGRDTGSPGELFF.

V is TRBV6-4 and J is TRBJ1-5, with 12 bases aligning to TRBD1. The CDR3 is 17 residues long. Unmatched junction bases numbered 11, after V lost 9 bases and J lost 2 bases. Germline lookup yields CDR1 MRHNA and CDR2 SNTAGT. The DNA of the CDR3 is TGTGCCAGTCGTCTCCGCGGGACAGGGGGCCGCAATCAGCCCCAGCATTTT. It translates to CASRLRGTGGRNQPQHF.

This sequence joins TRBV29-1 and TRBJ2-1; 7 bases match TRBD2. V dropped 7 bases and J dropped 6; count of bases not matched to a gene: 9. This CDR3 region has 13 residues. Germline-derived CDR1 and CDR2 are SQVTM and ANQGSEA. The CDR3: CSAGGTNGNEQFF. CDR3 DNA sequence: TGCAGCGCCGGTGGGACTAATGGCAATGAGCAGTTCTTC.

V gene TRBV7-9 combines with J gene TRBJ2-1; perhaps TRBD2 as D (6 bases). In germline, CDR1 is SEHNR, CDR2 FQNEAQ (reference sequence). This CDR3 contains 15 residues. Trimming took 5 bases from V and 4 from J, leaving 15 bases between them. This CDR3 is CASSPRGSGYNEQFF. The CDR3 coding sequence is TGTGCCAGCAGCCCGCGGGGTAGCGGTTACAATGAGCAGTTCTTC.

This chain links TRBV5-6 with TRBJ2-5; 11 bases are a match to TRBD2. Per the germline V gene, CDR1 is SGHDT and CDR2 is YYEEEE. CDR3 length equals 17 residues. The ends lost 1 base at V and 2 bases at J; junction bases unmatched: 7. CDR3 loop: CASSLWSRTSGQETQYF. The DNA for the CDR3 is TGTGCCAGCAGCTTGTGGAGCCGGACTAGCGGGCAAGAGACCCAGTACTTC.

The chain links TRBV19 to TRBJ2-5; 8 nucleotides agree with TRBD2. The CDR3 runs 14 residues. Looked up from germline, CDR1 is LNHDA and CDR2 is SQIVND (reference sequence). Trimming at V came to 4 bases and at J to 2 bases, leaving 3 bases not matched to a gene. The chain's CDR3 is CASSSRGGQETQYF. The CDR3 nucleotides read TGTGCCAGTAGTAGCCGGGGGGGACAAGAGACCCAGTACTTC.

The chain uses TRBV18 and TRBJ1-1; D is unresolved. This CDR3 is 14 amino acids long. Germline loops: CDR1 KGHSH, CDR2 LQKENI. V was shortened by 2 bases and J by 1 base, with 8 bases between the two germline ends. The CDR3 DNA sequence: TGTGCCAGCTCACCAACATCGTCGAACACTGAAGCTTTCTTT. Residues: CASSPTSSNTEAFF.

The chain uses TRBV6-6 and TRBJ1-1; D is uncertain. Germline CDR1 is MNHNY and CDR2 is SVGAGI (reference sequence). Deletions cut 8 bases from V and 0 bases from J, with 13 bases between. The CDR3 sequence is 14 residues long. This chain's CDR3 is CASRNGLMNTEAFF. The CDR3 DNA is TGTGCCAGCCGAAATGGACTCATGAACACTGAAGCTTTCTTT.

This clone was counted once. One end of the junction fails to match germline, which may point to a read error. The CDR3 is CASSLRLSEEQFF. CDR3 bases: TGTGCTAGCAGCCTCAGACTATCGGAGGAGCAGTTCTTC. The chain employs TRBV7-7 and TRBJ2-1, with D possibly matching TRBD2 (5 bases). The germline V gene has CDR1 SSHAT and CDR2 FNYEAQ (reference sequence). The length of the CDR3 is 13 residues.

The rearrangement links TRBV4-1 to TRBJ2-3, with 8 nucleotides matching TRBD2. Per the germline V gene, CDR1 is MGHRA and CDR2 is YSYEKL. V lost 5 bases and J lost 3; bases outside the gene matches: 10. This CDR3 is 16 amino acids long. The chain's CDR3 is CASSYTGGGVTDTQYF. The CDR3 bases are TGCGCCAGCAGCTACACGGGGGGGGGCGTTACAGATACGCAGTATTTT.

Concerning this clone itself: Additional DNA sequences in this sample encode the identical CDR3. The chain combines TRBV18 with TRBJ1-1, with D tentatively TRBD1 (5 bases). The CDR3 spans 13 residues. Trimming shortened V by 5 bases and J by 1 base, and 8 bases separated the two germline ends. Germline V CDR1 and CDR2: KGHSH, LQKENI. The CDR3 loop reads CASSSDRNTEAFF. Here the CDR3 DNA reads TGTGCCAGCTCAAGCGACAGGAACACTGAAGCTTTCTTT.

The sample holds one count of this clone. The chain employs TRBV11-3 and TRBJ2-3, with TRBD2 as a possible D gene (6 bases). Germline CDR1 is SGHNT and CDR2 is YENEEA. V shed 7 bases and J shed 2 bases, with 16 bases lying between them. The CDR3 runs to 15 residues. The CDR3: CASIDNRENTDTQYF. The CDR3 DNA is TGTGCCAGCATCGATAACCGGGAGAACACAGATACGCAGTATTTT. The variable domain in full, with the rest retrieved from reference TRBV11-3 and TRBJ2-3, is EAGVVQSPRYKIIEKKQPVAFWCNPISGHNTLYWYLQNLGQGPELLIRYENEEAVDDSQLPKDRFSAERLKGVDSTLKIQPAELGDSAVYLCASIDNRENTDTQYFGPGTRLTVL.

The chain recombines TRBV6-7 with TRBJ2-7, with 9 nucleotides matching TRBD1. TRBV6-7 is an open reading frame, and its role is uncertain. The CDR3 spans 15 residues. The trim removed 7 bases at V and 3 bases at J, leaving 10 bases unmatched. The CDR3 DNA follows: TGTGCCAGCACCCAAACCGGGGGACAGGGCTACGAGCAGTACTTC. Translated: CASTQTGGQGYEQYF.